Presented here are 8 T cell receptor beta chains from one specimen sequenced in a study of vaccination and CD4 T cells after COVID-19. Which antigens these TCRs recognize remains unknown. The treatment denotes: roughly 10-day PBMC culture with coronavirus spike peptide pools or control peptides (ViraFEST assay). Sequencing of cultured CD4+ T cell DNA used the Oncomine TCR Beta short-read assay. TCRdb re-derived calls from the PCR reads in MiXCR, one entry per CDR3 protein. Of some 16,000 distinct CDR3 sequences detected, 44% appear once; the ten largest clones hold around 7.5%. The sample consisted of CD4+ T cells from blood, cultured in vitro, taken after SARS-CoV-2 vaccination. Receptors originate from a human donor who had recovered from COVID-19.

Only a few counts were recorded for this clonotype. This chain joins TRBV7-2 and TRBJ2-5; possibly TRBD2 for D (6 bases). CDR1 SGHTA and CDR2 FQGNSA come from the germline V gene. V dropped 2 bases and J dropped 1 base, with 8 bases sitting between them. This CDR3 is built from 14 residues. CDR3 DNA sequence: TGTGCCAGCAGCTTATGGGGAGGCCAAGAGACCCAGTACTTC. The encoded protein is CASSLWGGQETQYF.

The chain uses TRBV24-1 and TRBJ2-7; D unresolved. V was pared by 4 bases and J by 7 bases, with 10 bases between. Germline V lookup: CDR1 KGHDR, CDR2 SFDVKD. The length of the CDR3 is 12 residues. The CDR3 reads CATSEGSLEQYF. CDR3 coding DNA: TGTGCCACCAGTGAGGGGTCGTTGGAGCAGTACTTC.

This clonotype is labeled medium-sized. The rearrangement joins TRBV6-1 to TRBJ2-7; TRBD2 matches at 7 bases. The CDR3 is 15 residues long. V trimming: 6 bases; J trimming: 4 bases; junction bases outside the gene matches: 12. The V gene's germline CDR1 is MNHNS and CDR2 SASEGT. The CDR3, as DNA: TGTGCCAGCAGCCGACTACACTCTAGCGGATACGAGCAGTACTTC. This codes for CASSRLHSSGYEQYF.

Within the sample, this clonotype is medium-sized. The chain recombines TRBV5-1 with TRBJ2-5; 9 nucleotides agree with TRBD2. CDR1 is SGHRS, CDR2 YFSETQ, per germline. The length of the CDR3 is 14 residues. V lost 4 bases, J lost 1 base, and 2 bases stayed unmatched. The CDR3 here is CASSRTSAQETQYF. The CDR3 DNA sequence: TGCGCCAGCAGCCGGACTAGCGCCCAAGAGACCCAGTACTTC. Drawing the rest from reference TRBV5-1 and TRBJ2-5, the complete variable domain is KAGVTQTPRYLIKTRGQQVTLSCSPISGHRSVSWYQQTPGQGLQFLFEYFSETQRNKGNFPGRFSGRQFSNSRSEMNVSTLELGDSALYLCASSRTSAQETQYFGPGTRLLVL.

The rearrangement uses TRBV28 and TRBJ2-5; D gene unclear. The CDR3 covers 19 residues. Trimming shortened V by 6 bases and J by 5 bases, and 31 bases separated the two germline ends. CDR1 and CDR2 from the germline V gene are MDHEN and SYDVKM. The DNA of the CDR3 is TGTGCCAGCAGCCCCTCCGATGGTATTTTACCCGGGCTTGGGGAGACCCAGTACTTC. Its translation is CASSPSDGILPGLGETQYF. The variable domain in full, with the rest retrieved from reference TRBV28 and TRBJ2-5, is DVKVTQSSRYLVKRTGEKVFLECVQDMDHENMFWYRQDPGLGLRLIYFSYDVKMKEKGDIPEGYSVSREKKERFSLILESASTNQTSMYLCASSPSDGILPGLGETQYFGPGTRLLVL.

CDR3 amino acids: CASSLREGRGEQYF. For the CDR3, the DNA is TGTGCCAGCAGTTTGCGGGAGGGGAGAGGCGAGCAGTACTTC. The chain joins TRBV6-2 or TRBV6-3 to TRBJ2-7, with 9 bases matching TRBD2. The CDR3 has 14 residues. CDR1 and CDR2 (germline): MNHEY, SVGEGT. The trim removed 4 bases at V and 6 bases at J, leaving 7 bases unmatched.

The V and J genes are TRBV6-1 and TRBJ1-1; D might be TRBD1 (6 bases). The CDR3 has 15 amino acids. CDR1 and CDR2 (germline): MNHNS, SASEGT. The ends were cut back, 6 bases at V and 0 bases at J, with 14 bases in the middle. CDR3 region: CASSNHRDMNTEAFF. The CDR3 bases are TGTGCCAGCAGCAACCACAGGGACATGAACACTGAAGCTTTCTTT.

This sequence joins TRBV10-1 and TRBJ2-3, with D perhaps TRBD1 or TRBD2 (5 bases each). Germline lookup yields CDR1 WNHNN and CDR2 SYGVQD (reference sequence). V was clipped by 5 bases and J by 0 bases, with 6 bases between them. The length of the CDR3 is 13 residues. This CDR3 is CASSRDSTDTQYF. The CDR3 DNA reads as TGCGCCAGCAGTCGGGACAGCACAGATACGCAGTATTTT.